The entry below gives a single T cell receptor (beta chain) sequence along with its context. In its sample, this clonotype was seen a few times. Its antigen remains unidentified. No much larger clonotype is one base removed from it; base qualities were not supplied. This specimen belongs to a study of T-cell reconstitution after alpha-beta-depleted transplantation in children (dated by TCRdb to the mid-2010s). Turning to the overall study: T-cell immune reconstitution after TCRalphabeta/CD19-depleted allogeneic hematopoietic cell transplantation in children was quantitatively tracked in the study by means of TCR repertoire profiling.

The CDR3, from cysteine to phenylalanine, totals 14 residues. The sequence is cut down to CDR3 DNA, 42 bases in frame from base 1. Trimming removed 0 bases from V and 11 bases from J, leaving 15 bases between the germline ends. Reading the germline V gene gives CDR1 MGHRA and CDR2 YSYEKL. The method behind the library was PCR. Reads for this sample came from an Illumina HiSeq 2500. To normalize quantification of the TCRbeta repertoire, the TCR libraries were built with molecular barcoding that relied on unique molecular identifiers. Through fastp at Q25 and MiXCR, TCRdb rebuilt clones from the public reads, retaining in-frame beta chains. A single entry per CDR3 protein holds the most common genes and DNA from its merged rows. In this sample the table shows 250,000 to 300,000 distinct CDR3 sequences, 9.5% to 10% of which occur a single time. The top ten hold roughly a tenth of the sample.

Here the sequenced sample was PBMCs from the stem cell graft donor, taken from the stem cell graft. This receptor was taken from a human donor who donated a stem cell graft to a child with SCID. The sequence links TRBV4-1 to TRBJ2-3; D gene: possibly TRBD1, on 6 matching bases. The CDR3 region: CASSQDRSGTMQYF. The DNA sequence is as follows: TGCGCCAGCAGCCAAGATAGGTCGGGGACAATGCAGTATTTT.